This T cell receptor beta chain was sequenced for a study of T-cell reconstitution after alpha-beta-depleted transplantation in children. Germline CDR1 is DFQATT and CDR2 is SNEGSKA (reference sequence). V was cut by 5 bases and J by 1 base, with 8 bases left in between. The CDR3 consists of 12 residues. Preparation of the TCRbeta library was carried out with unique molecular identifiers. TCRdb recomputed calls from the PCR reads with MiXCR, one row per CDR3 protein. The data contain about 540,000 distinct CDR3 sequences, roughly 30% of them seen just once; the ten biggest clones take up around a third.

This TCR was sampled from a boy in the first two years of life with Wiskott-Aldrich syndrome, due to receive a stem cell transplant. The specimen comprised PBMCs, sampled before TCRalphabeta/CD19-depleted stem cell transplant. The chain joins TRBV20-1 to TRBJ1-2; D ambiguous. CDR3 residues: CSAPDINYGYTF. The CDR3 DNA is TGCAGTGCTCCCGACATTAACTATGGCTACACCTTC.